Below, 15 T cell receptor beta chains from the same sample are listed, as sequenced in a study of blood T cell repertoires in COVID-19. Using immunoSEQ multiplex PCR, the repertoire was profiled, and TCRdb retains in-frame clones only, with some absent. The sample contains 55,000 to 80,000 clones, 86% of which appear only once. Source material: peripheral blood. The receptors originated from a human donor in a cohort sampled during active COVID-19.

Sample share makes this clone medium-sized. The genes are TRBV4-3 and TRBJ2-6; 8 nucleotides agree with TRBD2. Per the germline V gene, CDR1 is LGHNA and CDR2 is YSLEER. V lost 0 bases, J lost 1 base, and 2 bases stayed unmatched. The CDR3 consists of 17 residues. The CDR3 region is CASSQDPGGSGANVLTF. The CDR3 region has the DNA TGCGCCAGCAGCCAAGACCCGGGAGGGTCTGGGGCCAACGTCCTGACTTTC.

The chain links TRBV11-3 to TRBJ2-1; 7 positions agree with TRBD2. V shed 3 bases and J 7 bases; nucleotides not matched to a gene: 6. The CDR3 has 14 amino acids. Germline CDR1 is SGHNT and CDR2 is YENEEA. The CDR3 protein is CASSLRGFDNEQFF. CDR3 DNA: TGTGCCAGCAGCTTGCGGGGGTTTGATAATGAGCAGTTCTTC.

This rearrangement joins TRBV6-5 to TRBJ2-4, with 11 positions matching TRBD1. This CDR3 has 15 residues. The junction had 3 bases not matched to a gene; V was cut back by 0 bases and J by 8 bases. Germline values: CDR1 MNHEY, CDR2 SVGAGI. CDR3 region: CASSYSDRGRDIQYF. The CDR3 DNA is TGTGCCAGCAGTTACTCGGACAGGGGGCGCGACATTCAGTACTTC.

CDR3 in amino acids: CASSATRGQLYNEQFF. The CDR3 bases are TGTGCCAGCAGTGCCACCCGGGGACAGCTATACAATGAGCAGTTCTTC. This chain uses TRBV2 with TRBJ2-1; 7 nucleotides align to TRBD1. This CDR3 has 16 amino acids. Germline V lookup: CDR1 SNHLY, CDR2 FYNNEI. The V and J ends lost 4 bases and 4 bases, in that order; junction bases with no gene match: 10.

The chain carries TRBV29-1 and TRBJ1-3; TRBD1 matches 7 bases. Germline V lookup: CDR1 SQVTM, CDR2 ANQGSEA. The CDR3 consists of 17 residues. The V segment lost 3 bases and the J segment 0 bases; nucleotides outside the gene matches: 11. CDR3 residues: CSVDHGQDGDSGNTIYF. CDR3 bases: TGCAGCGTTGACCACGGACAGGATGGAGACTCTGGAAACACCATATATTTT.

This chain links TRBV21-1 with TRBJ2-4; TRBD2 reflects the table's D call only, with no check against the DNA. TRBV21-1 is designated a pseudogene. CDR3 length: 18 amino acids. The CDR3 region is CASSKATHCRIAKNIQYF. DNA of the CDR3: TGTGCCAGCAGCAAAGCCACCCACTGTAGAATAGCCAAAAACATTCAGTACTTC.

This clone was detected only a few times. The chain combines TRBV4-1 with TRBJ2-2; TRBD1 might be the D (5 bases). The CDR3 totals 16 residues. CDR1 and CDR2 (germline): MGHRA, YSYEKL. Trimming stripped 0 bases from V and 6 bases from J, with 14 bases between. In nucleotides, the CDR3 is TGCGCCAGCAGCCAAGAGGCCAGGGTCCGGGCCGGGGAGCTGTTTTTT. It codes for CASSQEARVRAGELFF.

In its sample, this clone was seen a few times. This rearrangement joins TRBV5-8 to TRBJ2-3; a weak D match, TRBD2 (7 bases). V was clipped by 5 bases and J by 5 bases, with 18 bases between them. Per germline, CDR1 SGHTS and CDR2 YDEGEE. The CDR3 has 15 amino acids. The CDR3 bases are TGTGCCAGCAGACAACAGGGAGGGGGTAGAGATACGCAGTATTTT. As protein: CASRQQGGGRDTQYF.

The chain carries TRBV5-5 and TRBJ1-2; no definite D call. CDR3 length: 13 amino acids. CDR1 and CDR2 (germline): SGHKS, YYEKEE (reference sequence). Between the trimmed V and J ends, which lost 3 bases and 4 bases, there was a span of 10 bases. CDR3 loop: CASSSDMSYGYTF. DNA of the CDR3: TGTGCCAGCAGCTCTGACATGAGCTATGGCTACACCTTC.

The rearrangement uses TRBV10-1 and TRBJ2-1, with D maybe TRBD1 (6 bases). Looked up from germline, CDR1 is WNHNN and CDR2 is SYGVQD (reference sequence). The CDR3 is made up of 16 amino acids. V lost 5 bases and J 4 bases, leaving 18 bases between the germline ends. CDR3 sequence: CASSTAGTKQYNEQFF. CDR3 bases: TGCGCCAGCAGTACAGCCGGGACAAAACAATACAATGAGCAGTTCTTC.

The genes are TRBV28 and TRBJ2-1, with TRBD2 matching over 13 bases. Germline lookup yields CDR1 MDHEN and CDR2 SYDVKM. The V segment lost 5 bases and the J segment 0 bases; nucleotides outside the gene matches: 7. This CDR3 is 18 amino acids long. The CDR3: CASSRLAGGSYSYNEQFF. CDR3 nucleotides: TGTGCCAGCAGTCGACTAGCGGGGGGCTCCTACTCCTACAATGAGCAGTTCTTC.

The CDR3 loop reads CSAEIQGAANYGYTF. The CDR3 nucleotides read TGCAGCGCAGAGATACAGGGGGCGGCTAACTATGGCTACACCTTC. V gene TRBV29-1 combines with J gene TRBJ1-2; 9 positions match TRBD1. Germline V gene data show CDR1 as SQVTM and CDR2 as ANQGSEA. This CDR3 comprises 15 residues. J gave up 0 bases and V 7 bases, and 9 bases lay outside the gene matches. Complete variable domain (other parts from reference TRBV29-1 and TRBJ1-2): SAVISQKPSRDICQRGTSLTIQCQVDSQVTMMFWYRQQPGQSLTLIATANQGSEATYESGFVIDKFPISRPNLTFSTLTVSNMSPEDSSIYLCSAEIQGAANYGYTFGSGTRLTVV.

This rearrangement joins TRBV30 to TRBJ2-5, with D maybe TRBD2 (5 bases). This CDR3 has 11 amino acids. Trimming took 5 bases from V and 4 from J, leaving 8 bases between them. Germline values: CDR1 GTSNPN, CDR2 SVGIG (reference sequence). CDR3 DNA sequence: TGTGCCTGGCGGGGTAGAGAGACCCAGTACTTC. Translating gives CAWRGRETQYF.

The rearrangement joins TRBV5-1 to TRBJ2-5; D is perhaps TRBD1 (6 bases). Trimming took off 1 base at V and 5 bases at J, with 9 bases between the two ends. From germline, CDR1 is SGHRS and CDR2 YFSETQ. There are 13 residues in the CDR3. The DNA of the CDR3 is TGCGCCAGCAGCTTGACAGGGATGGAGACCCAGTACTTC. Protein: CASSLTGMETQYF.

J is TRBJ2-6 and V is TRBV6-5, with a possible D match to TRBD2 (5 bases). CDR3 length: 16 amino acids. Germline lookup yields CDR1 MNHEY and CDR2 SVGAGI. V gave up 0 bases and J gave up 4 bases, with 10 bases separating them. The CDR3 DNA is TGTGCCAGCAGTTACTCAAGAGGGCAGGGGGCCAACGTCCTGACTTTC. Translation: CASSYSRGQGANVLTF.